The source of this T cell receptor beta chain is a study of blood T cell repertoires in COVID-19. Study-wide background: Nucleic acid was either cDNA or gDNA, and it came from T cells, B-cell-depleted T cells, or PBMCs.

In the original processing: Reference gene primer amplification yielded estimated nucleated cell counts. Using immunoSEQ multiplex PCR, the repertoire was profiled, and TCRdb retains in-frame clones only, with some absent. For V, J and clone size, that table is used; D and trimming come from the DNA. The data show 250,000 or so clones, about 80% seen once. Cohort 3 donors counted as recovered after two negative PCRs, clearance, or resolved symptoms. Germline V gives CDR1 SGHNT, CDR2 YYREEE (reference sequence). The CDR3 runs 16 residues. V lost 3 bases to trimming and J lost 5 bases; unmatched junction nucleotides: 9.

The chain has TRBV5-4 and TRBJ2-2; 8 nucleotides agree with TRBD1. Input material: PBMCs or T cells enriched from blood (not recorded which). The origin of this receptor is a man aged 50-59 years who had recovered from COVID-19. CDR3 sequence reads: CASSSQLGQATGELFF. CDR3 sequence (DNA): TGTGCCAGCAGCTCCCAGCTGGGACAGGCGACCGGGGAGCTGTTTTTT.